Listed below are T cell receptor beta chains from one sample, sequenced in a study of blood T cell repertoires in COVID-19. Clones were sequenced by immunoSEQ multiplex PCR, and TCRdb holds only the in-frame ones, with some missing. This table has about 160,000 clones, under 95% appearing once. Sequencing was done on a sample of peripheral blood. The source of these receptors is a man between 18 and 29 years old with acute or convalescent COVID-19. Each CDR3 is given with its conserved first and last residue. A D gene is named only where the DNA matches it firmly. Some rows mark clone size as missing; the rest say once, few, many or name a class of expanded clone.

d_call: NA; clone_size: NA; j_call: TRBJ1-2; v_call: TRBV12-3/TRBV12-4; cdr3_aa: CASSDRDRGYTF; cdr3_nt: TGTGCCAGCAGCGACAGAGACAGGGGCTACACCTTC
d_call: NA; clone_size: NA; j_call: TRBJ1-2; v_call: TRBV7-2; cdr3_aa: CASSWTASNYGYTF; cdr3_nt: TGTGCCAGCAGCTGGACAGCTTCTAACTATGGCTACACCTTC
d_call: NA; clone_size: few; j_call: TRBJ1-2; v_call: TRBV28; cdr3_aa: CASRLTPLNYGYTF; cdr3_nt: TGTGCCAGCAGACTTACTCCATTGAACTATGGCTACACCTTC
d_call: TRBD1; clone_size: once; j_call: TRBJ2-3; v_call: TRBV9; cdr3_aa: CASSVVDRESTDTQYF; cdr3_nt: TGTGCCAGCAGCGTTGTTGACAGGGAAAGCACAGATACGCAGTATTTT
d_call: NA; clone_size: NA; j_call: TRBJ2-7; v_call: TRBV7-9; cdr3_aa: CASSRGFGALNEQYF; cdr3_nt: TGTGCCAGCAGCCGTGGCTTTGGGGCTTTGAACGAGCAGTACTTC
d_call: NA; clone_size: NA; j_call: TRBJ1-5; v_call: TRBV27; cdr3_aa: CASSLWGGVGLSNQPQHF; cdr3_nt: TGTGCCAGCAGTTTATGGGGGGGGGTGGGATTGAGCAATCAGCCCCAGCATTTT
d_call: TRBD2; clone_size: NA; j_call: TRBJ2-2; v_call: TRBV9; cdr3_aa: CASRGLAGDTGELFF; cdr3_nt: TGTGCCAGCAGAGGACTAGCGGGAGACACCGGGGAGCTGTTTTTT
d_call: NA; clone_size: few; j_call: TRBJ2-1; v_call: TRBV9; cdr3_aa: CASSVDVASLGEQFF; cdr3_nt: TGTGCCAGCAGCGTAGATGTGGCTAGTCTAGGTGAGCAGTTCTTC
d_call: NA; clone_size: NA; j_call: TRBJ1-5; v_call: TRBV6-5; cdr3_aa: CASSYSSNQPQHF; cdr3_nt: TGTGCCAGCAGTTACTCGAGTAATCAGCCCCAGCATTTT
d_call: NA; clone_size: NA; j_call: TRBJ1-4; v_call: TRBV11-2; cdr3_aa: CASNKQGTTNEKLFF; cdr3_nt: TGTGCCAGCAACAAACAGGGTACGACTAATGAAAAACTGTTTTTT
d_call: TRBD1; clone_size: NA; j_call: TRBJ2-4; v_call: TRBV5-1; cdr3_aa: CASSPGQGLAKNIQYF; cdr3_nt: TGCGCCAGCAGCCCGGGACAGGGTCTAGCCAAAAACATTCAGTACTTC
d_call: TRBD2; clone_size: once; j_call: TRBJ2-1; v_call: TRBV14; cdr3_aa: CASSRITTSGNNEQFF; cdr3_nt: TGTGCCAGCAGCCGCATAACGACTAGCGGTAACAATGAGCAGTTCTTC
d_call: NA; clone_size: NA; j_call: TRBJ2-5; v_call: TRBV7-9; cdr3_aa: CASSSYLGLMYQETQYF; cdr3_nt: TGTGCCAGCAGCTCCTACCTCGGACTGATGTACCAAGAGACCCAGTACTTC
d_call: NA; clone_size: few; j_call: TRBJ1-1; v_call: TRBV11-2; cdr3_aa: CASRQGITAANTEAFF; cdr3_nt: TGTGCCAGCAGGCAGGGGATTACGGCGGCGAACACTGAAGCTTTCTTT
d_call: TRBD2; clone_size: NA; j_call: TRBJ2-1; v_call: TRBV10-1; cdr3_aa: CASRMTSGSDEQFF; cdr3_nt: TGCGCCAGCAGAATGACTAGCGGGAGCGATGAGCAGTTCTTC
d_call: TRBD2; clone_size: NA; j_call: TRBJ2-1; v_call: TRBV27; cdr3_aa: CASSSWGLAGDYNEQFF; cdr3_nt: TGTGCCAGCAGTTCCTGGGGACTAGCGGGAGATTACAATGAGCAGTTCTTC
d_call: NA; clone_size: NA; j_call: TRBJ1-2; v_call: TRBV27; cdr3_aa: CASSLDRMDYGYTF; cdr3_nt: TGTGCCAGCAGTTTAGACAGAATGGACTATGGCTACACCTTC
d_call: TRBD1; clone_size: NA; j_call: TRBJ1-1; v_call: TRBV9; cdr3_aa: CASSVGGTENTEAFF; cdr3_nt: TGTGCCAGCAGCGTAGGCGGGACAGAGAACACTGAAGCTTTCTTT
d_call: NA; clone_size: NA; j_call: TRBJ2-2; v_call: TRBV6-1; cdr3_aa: CASSEAGRGELFF; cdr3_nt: TGTGCCAGCAGTGAAGCGGGGCGAGGGGAGCTGTTTTTT
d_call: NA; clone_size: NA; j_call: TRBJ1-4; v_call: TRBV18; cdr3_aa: CASSQMEGGAEKLFF; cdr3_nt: TGTGCCAGCTCACAAATGGAAGGGGGGGCTGAAAAACTGTTTTTT
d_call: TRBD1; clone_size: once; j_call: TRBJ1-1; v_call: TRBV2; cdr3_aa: CASLTGGDAGRLAFF; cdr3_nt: TGTGCCAGCCTTACAGGGGGCGATGCCGGGCGTTTAGCTTTCTTT
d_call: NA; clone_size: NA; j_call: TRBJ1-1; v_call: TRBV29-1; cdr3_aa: CSVPGGEAFF; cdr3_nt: TGCAGCGTCCCCGGGGGTGAAGCTTTCTTT
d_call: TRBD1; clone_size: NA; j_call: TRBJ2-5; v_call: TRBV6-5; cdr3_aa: CASSLPRGTGGETQYF; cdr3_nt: TGTGCCAGCAGTTTACCACGCGGGACAGGCGGAGAGACCCAGTACTTC
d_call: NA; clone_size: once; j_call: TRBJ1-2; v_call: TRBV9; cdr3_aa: CASSPQAGRFFYGYTF; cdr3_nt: TGTGCCAGCAGCCCCCAGGCAGGCAGGTTTTTCTATGGCTACACCTTC
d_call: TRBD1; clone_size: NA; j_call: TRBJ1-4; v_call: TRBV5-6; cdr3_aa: CASSVPGQGNEKLFF; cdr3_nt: TGTGCCAGCAGCGTGCCGGGACAGGGGAATGAAAAACTGTTTTTT
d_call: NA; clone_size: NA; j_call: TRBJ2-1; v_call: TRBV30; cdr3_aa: CAWTSGYEQFF; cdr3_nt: TGTGCCTGGACCTCAGGGTATGAGCAGTTCTTC
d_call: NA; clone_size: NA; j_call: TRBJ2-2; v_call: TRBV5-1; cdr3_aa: CASSFTSLRGGELFF; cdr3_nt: TGCGCCAGCAGCTTTACCTCTCTCCGAGGAGGGGAGCTGTTTTTT
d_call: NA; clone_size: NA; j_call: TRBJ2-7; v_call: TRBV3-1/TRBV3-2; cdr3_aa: CASSPWQSGDEQYF; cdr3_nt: TGTGCCAGCAGCCCCTGGCAGTCAGGCGACGAGCAGTACTTC
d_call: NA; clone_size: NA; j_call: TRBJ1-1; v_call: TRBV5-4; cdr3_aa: CASIFRSFNGPQNTEAFF; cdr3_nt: TGTGCCAGCATCTTCCGCAGTTTTAATGGGCCCCAGAACACTGAAGCTTTCTTT
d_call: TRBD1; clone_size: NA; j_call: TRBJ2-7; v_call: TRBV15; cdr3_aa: CATSRERTGGSYEQYF; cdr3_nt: TGTGCCACCAGCAGAGAGAGGACAGGGGGCTCCTACGAGCAGTACTTC
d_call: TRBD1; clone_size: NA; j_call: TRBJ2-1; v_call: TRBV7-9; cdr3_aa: CASSLADRDHEQFF; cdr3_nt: TGTGCCAGCAGCTTAGCAGACAGGGACCATGAGCAGTTCTTC
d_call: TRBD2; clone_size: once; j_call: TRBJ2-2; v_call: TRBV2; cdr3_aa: CASSERTSGVDTGELFF; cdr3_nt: TGTGCCAGCAGTGAGAGGACTAGCGGGGTGGACACCGGGGAGCTGTTTTTT
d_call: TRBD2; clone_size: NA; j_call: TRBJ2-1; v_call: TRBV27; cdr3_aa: CASSLIVGGDEQFF; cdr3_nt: TGTGCCAGCAGTTTAATTGTGGGAGGGGATGAGCAGTTCTTC
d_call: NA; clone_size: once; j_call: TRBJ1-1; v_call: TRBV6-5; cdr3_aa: CASRYSAGTEAFF; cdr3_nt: TGTGCCAGCAGGTACTCAGCGGGGACTGAAGCTTTCTTT
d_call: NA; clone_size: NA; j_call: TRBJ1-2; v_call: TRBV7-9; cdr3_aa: CASSLGTYNYGYTF; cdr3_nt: TGTGCCAGCAGCTTAGGGACATATAACTATGGCTACACCTTC
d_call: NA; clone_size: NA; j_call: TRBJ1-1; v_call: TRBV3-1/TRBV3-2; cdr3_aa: CASSQPQTNTEAFF; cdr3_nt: TGTGCCAGCAGCCAACCACAGACGAACACTGAAGCTTTCTTT
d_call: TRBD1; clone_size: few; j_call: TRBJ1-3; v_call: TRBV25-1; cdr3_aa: CASSDTRGSGNTIYF; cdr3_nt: TGTGCCAGCAGTGATACCAGGGGGTCTGGAAACACCATATATTTT
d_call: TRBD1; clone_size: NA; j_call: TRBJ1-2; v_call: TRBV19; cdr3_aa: CASSISAGGKYLNYGYTF; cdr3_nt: TGTGCCAGTAGTATATCCGCAGGGGGCAAATATTTAAACTATGGCTACACCTTC
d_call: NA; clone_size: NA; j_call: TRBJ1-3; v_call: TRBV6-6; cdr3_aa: CASSPGGSGNTIYF; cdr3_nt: TGTGCCAGCAGTCCAGGTGGCTCTGGAAACACCATATATTTT
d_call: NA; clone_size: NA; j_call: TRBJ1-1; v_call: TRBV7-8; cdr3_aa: CASSLAAGEYTEAFF; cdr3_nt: TGTGCCAGCAGCTTAGCGGCAGGGGAATACACTGAAGCTTTCTTT
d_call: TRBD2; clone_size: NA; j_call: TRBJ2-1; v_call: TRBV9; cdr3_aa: CASSPSGGPSNEQFF; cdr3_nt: TGTGCCAGCAGCCCGAGCGGGGGGCCGAGCAATGAGCAGTTCTTC
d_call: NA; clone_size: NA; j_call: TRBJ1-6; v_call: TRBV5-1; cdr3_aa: CASSLRESSPLHF; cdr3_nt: TGCGCCAGCAGCTTGAGGGAGTCTTCACCCCTCCACTTT
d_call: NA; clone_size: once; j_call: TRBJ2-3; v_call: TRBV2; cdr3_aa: CASSLTATSTDTQYF; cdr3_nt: TGTGCCAGCAGTTTGACAGCGACTAGCACAGATACGCAGTATTTT
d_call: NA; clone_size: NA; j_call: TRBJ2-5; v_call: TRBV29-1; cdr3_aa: CSVEDQKDRGKETQYF; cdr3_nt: TGCAGCGTTGAAGATCAGAAAGACAGAGGAAAAGAGACCCAGTACTTC
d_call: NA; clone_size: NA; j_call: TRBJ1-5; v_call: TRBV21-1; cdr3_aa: CASSKISKTGPYQPQHF; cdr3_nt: TGTGCCAGCAGCAAAATATCTAAGACAGGGCCATATCAGCCCCAGCATTTT